A single TCR beta chain is shown here with its context. This specimen belongs to a study of response to subunit inactivated influenza vaccine. TCRdb independently ran MiXCR on the RT-PCR reads; one entry per CDR3 protein. The sample holds about 540,000 distinct CDR3 sequences, approximately 22% seen once. Looked up from germline, CDR1 is SQVTM and CDR2 is ANQGSEA. V was clipped by 6 bases and J by 4 bases, with 9 bases between them. The CDR3 loop spans 11 amino acids. The data were also submitted as part of a second study, on T cells expressing NK-cell markers. As reported in that work: Generation of TCR beta cDNA was performed by 5'RACE template switching incorporating UMIs. Sorted CD3+CD56+NKG2C+, CD3+CD56+NKG2C- and CD3+CD56-NKG2C+ T cells supplied TCR beta repertoires. Dominant NKG2C+ clonotypes were found to form about 1.0-7.5% of CD8+ T cells in over 5 donors. Whether expanded NKG2C+ T cell clones were HCMV specific stayed uncertain.

V is TRBV29-1 and J is TRBJ2-5; no clear D. This material consisted of CD4+ T cells sorted from PBMCs, taken 11 to 12 days after vaccination. This sequence was found in a man in his fifties who received an inactivated influenza vaccine. The CDR3 protein is CSVRWGETQYF. Here the CDR3 DNA reads TGCAGCGTCCGGTGGGGAGAGACCCAGTACTTC.